What follows is one TCR beta chain and its context. What it recognizes is unknown. Losses at the gene ends were 5 bases for V and 2 bases for J; bases not matched to a gene: 2. The CDR3 is 13 residues long. Looked up from germline, CDR1 is SGHTA and CDR2 is FQGNSA. The data originate from a study of cytomegalovirus exposure and HLA in healthy donors. Study-wide results and limits: An analysis done earlier found most TCR beta V segments productive about 90% or about 30% of the time.

Researchers ran the PCR with 60 Vbeta and 13 Jbeta primers. Profiling relied on immunoSEQ multiplex PCR, and the TCRdb table lists in-frame clones only, not all of them. The sample consists of 130,000 to 150,000 clones, 75% to 90% of them appearing once. Sequencing input: PBMCs. This TCR derives from a man aged 35 to 55 in good health and CMV-seronegative. The chain joins TRBV7-2 to TRBJ1-2, with 7 bases aligning to TRBD1. DNA of the CDR3: TGTGCCAGCAGCCCACAGGGGAACTATGGCTACACCTTC. Translated, it gives CASSPQGNYGYTF.